Described below is a single TCR beta chain sequence and its context. The data belong to a study of blood T cell repertoires in COVID-19. In the original workflow: Amplification with reference gene primers provided the estimates of nucleated cell counts. The table came from immunoSEQ multiplex PCR; TCRdb's copy has only in-frame clones and leaves some out. V, J and clone size reflect that table, while D and trimming were determined from the DNA. The sample records approximately 260,000 clones, around 80% being singletons. Adults between about 18 and 95 years of age took part from 20 to 25 US areas. Clinical history reported by participants formed the basis on which cohorts were assigned. The material sequenced was PBMCs or T cells enriched from blood (not recorded which). This TCR was recovered from a man aged 25-40 years with acute COVID-19.

CDR3 in amino acids: CASSHPGPPYGYTF. The CDR3 DNA sequence: TGTGCCAGCAGCCATCCAGGGCCGCCCTATGGCTACACCTTC. The V and J genes are TRBV3-1 (or the pseudogene TRBV3-2) and TRBJ1-2, with D perhaps TRBD1 (5 bases). This CDR3 spans 14 amino acids. The V end was cut by 3 bases, the J end by 4 bases, with 12 bases between. The germline CDR1 and CDR2 sequences are LGHDT and YNNKEL (reference sequence).